A single sample gave rise to the 3 T cell receptor beta chains below, sequenced in a study of early T cells in non-severe SARS-CoV-2 infection. A single record per CDR3 protein comes from TCRdb applying MiXCR to the 5' RACE reads. The sample carries roughly 80,000 distinct CDR3 sequences, approximately 11% recorded once. Sequenced material: whole blood, taken at baseline. These receptors originate from an adult who was a healthcare worker with PCR-confirmed SARS-CoV-2 infection or an uninfected control (not recorded which).

The J gene is TRBJ2-5, the V gene TRBV29-1, with D possibly matching TRBD1 (6 bases). V was trimmed by 6 bases and J by 2 bases, leaving 7 bases between them. Germline V gene sequence: CDR1 SQVTM, CDR2 ANQGSEA. This CDR3 comprises 11 residues. The CDR3 DNA reads as TGCAGCGTAGACAGGCAAGAGACCCAGTACTTC. Its translation is CSVDRQETQYF. Based on the CDR3 plus reference TRBV29-1 and TRBJ2-5, the full variable domain is SAVISQKPSRDICQRGTSLTIQCQVDSQVTMMFWYRQQPGQSLTLIATANQGSEATYESGFVIDKFPISRPNLTFSTLTVSNMSPEDSSIYLCSVDRQETQYFGPGTRLLVL.

J is TRBJ2-1 and V is TRBV4-3, with 11 bases identical to TRBD2. CDR3 length: 16 residues. J was trimmed by 7 bases and V by 0 bases; bases with no gene match: 5. Germline V lookup: CDR1 LGHNA, CDR2 YSLEER. The chain's CDR3 is CASSQELTSGGNEQFF. The CDR3 DNA reads TGCGCCAGCAGCCAAGAACTCACTAGCGGGGGTAATGAGCAGTTCTTC.

V is TRBV18 and J is TRBJ2-3, with D perhaps matching TRBD2 (7 bases). The CDR3 is 15 amino acids. With 6 bases removed from V and 4 bases from J, the gap between germline ends came to 17 bases. Germline lookup yields CDR1 KGHSH and CDR2 LQKENI. The CDR3 coding sequence is TGTGCCAGCTCGCGGGGGCGGGGGCCCCCAGATACGCAGTATTTT. Amino acids: CASSRGRGPPDTQYF.